Given below is one TCR beta chain in context. Its specificity is not known. The CDR3 has 14 amino acids. Trimming pared 6 bases from V and 3 bases from J, leaving 15 bases between. The germline V gene has CDR1 SGHAT and CDR2 FQNNGV. Profiled with immunoSEQ multiplex PCR; TCRdb holds only in-frame clones, not every one. This table has about 260,000 clones, roughly 87% appearing once. This sample is drawn from a study of cytomegalovirus exposure and HLA in healthy donors. Study-level points and caveats: The classifier was said to identify cytomegalovirus status with high specificity and sensitivity.

The chain is built from TRBV11-2 and TRBJ2-7, with unresolved D. This TCR was recovered from a woman in her twenties or thirties in good health and CMV-seronegative. Sequenced input: PBMCs. CDR3 nucleotides: TGTGCCAGCAGATCCCCGGGCCGCTTCTACGAGCAGTACTTC. Protein product: CASRSPGRFYEQYF.